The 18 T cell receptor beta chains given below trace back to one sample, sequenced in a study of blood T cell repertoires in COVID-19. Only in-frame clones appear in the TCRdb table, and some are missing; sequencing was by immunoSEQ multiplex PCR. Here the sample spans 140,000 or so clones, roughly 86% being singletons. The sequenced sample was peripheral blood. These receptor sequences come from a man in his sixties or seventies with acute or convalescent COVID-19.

In nucleotides, the CDR3 is TGTGCCAGCAGCCCTGGGGGCTCGCCAACTAATGAAAAACTGTTTTTT. This codes for CASSPGGSPTNEKLFF. V and J are TRBV5-4 and TRBJ1-4, with D maybe TRBD1 (6 bases). The V end was cut by 4 bases, the J end by 0 bases, with 13 bases between. The CDR3 consists of 16 residues. Germline values: CDR1 SGHNT, CDR2 YYREEE (reference sequence).

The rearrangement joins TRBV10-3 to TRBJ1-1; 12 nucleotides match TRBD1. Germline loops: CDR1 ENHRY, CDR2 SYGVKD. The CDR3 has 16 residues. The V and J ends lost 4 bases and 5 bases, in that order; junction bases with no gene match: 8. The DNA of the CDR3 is TGTGCCATCAGTGTAGGGGGACAGGGGGCGCGAACTGAAGCTTTCTTT. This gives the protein CAISVGGQGARTEAFF.

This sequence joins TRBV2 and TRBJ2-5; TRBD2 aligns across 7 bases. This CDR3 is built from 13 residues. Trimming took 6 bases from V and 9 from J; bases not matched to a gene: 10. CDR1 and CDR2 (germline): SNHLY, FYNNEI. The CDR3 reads CASSPGGYQAQYF. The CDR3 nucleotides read TGTGCCAGCAGCCCCGGGGGGTATCAGGCCCAGTACTTC.

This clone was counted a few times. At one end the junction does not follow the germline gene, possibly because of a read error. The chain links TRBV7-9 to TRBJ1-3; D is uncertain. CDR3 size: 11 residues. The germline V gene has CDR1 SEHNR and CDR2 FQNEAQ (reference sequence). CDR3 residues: CASSLTGFGDF. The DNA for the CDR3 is TGTGCCAGCAGCTTAACGGGATTCGGAGATTTT.

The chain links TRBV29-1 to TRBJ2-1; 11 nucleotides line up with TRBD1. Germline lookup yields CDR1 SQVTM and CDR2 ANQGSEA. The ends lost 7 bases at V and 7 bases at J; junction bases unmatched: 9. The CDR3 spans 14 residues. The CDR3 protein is CSGGFGTGGNEQFF. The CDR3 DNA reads TGCAGCGGTGGATTCGGGACAGGGGGTAATGAGCAGTTCTTC.

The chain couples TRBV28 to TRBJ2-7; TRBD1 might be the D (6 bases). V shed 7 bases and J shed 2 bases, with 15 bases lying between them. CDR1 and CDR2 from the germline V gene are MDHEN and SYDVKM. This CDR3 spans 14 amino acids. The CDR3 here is CASNLAGVPYEQYF. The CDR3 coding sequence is TGTGCCAGCAACTTGGCAGGGGTTCCCTACGAGCAGTACTTC.

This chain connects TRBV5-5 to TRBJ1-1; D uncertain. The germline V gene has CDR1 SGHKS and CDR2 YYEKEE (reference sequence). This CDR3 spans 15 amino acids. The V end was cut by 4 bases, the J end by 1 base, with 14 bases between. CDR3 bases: TGTGCCAGCAGCGCCATCGCGAATGAGAACACTGAAGCTTTCTTT. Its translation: CASSAIANENTEAFF.

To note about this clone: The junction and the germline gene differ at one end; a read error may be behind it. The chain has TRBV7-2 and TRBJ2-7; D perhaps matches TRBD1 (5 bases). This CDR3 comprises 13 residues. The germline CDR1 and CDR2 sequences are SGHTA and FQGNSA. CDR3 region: CAGSLGQAYEQYF. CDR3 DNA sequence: TGTGCCGGCAGCTTAGGACAAGCCTACGAGCAGTACTTC.

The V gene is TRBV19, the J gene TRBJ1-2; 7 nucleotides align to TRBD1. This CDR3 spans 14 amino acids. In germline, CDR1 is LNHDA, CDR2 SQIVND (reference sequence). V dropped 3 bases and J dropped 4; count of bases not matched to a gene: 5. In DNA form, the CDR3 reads TGTGCCAGTAGTATCCCACAGGGGCCCTATGGCTACACCTTC. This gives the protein CASSIPQGPYGYTF.

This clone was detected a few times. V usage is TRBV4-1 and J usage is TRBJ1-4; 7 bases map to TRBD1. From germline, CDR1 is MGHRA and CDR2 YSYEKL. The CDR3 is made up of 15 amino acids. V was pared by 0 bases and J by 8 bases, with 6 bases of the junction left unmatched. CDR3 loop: CASSQETGFGEKLFF. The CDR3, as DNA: TGCGCCAGCAGCCAAGAGACAGGGTTTGGGGAAAAACTGTTTTTT.

CDR3 sequence: CASSQDGANYGYTF. The CDR3 DNA reads as TGTGCCAGCAGCCAAGACGGGGCTAACTATGGCTACACCTTC. V is TRBV3-1 (or the pseudogene TRBV3-2) and J is TRBJ1-2; D remains unclear. CDR1 LGHDT and CDR2 YNNKEL come from the germline V gene (reference sequence). The CDR3 contains 14 residues. Trimming removed 0 bases from V and 0 bases from J, with 5 bases in between.

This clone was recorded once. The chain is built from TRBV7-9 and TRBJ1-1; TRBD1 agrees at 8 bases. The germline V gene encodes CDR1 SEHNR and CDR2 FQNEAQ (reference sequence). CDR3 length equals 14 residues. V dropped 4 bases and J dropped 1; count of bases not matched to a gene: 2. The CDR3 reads CASSSTGGNTEAFF. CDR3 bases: TGTGCCAGCAGCTCCACAGGGGGGAACACTGAAGCTTTCTTT.

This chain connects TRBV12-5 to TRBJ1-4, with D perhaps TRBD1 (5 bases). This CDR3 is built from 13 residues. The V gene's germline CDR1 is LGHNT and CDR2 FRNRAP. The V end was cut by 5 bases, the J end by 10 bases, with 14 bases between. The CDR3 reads CASGAGPEGKLFF. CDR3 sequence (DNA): TGTGCTAGTGGTGCGGGACCCGAGGGAAAACTGTTTTTT.

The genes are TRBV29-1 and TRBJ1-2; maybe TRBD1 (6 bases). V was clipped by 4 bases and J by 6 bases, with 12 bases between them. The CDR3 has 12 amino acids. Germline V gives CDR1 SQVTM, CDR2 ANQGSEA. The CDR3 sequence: CSVVPGVNGYTF. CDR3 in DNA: TGCAGCGTTGTTCCAGGGGTGAATGGCTACACCTTC.

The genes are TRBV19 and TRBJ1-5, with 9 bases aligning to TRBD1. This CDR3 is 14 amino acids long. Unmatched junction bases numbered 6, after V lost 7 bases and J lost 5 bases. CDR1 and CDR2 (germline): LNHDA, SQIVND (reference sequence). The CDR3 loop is CASKAGQGYQPQHF. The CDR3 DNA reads TGTGCCAGTAAAGCGGGACAGGGTTATCAGCCCCAGCATTTT.

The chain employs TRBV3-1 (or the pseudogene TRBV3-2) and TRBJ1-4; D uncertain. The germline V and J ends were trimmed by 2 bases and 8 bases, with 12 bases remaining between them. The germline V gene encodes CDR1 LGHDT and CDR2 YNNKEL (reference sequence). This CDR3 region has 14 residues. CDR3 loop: CASSQSGEGEKLFF. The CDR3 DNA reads TGTGCCAGCAGCCAATCCGGGGAAGGCGAAAAACTGTTTTTT.

The CDR3 spells CASSLGREDDTQYF. In DNA form, the CDR3 reads TGCGCCAGCAGCTTGGGGCGGGAAGACGATACGCAGTATTTT. The chain couples TRBV5-1 to TRBJ2-3, with D possibly TRBD2 on 6 matching bases. V was clipped by 0 bases and J by 6 bases, with 11 bases between them. The CDR3 is made up of 14 amino acids. Germline CDR1 is SGHRS and CDR2 is YFSETQ.

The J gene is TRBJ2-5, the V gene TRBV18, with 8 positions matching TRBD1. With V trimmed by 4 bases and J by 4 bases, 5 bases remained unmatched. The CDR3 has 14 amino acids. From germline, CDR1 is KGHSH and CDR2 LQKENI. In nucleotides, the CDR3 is TGTGCCAGCTCACGAGGACAGGGAGGAGAGACCCAGTACTTC. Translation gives CASSRGQGGETQYF.